This TCR beta chain came from a study of monozygotic twins with cystic fibrosis. Study in general: With around 14 PCR cycles, barcoded libraries came from around 3 micrograms of fragmented DNA.

General observations from the study: Co-twins had the most similar V usage for 13 of 16 pairs, J for 8.

In regard to this clone: Its antigen is undetermined.

Method: immunoSEQ multiplex PCR; TCRdb's copy keeps in-frame clones and lacks some. The sample has about 11,000 clones; around 85% are singletons. Per the germline V gene, CDR1 is MNHEY and CDR2 is SVGAGI. The CDR3 has 13 residues. Trimming removed 2 bases at V and 0 bases at J, with 2 bases between. The rearrangement joins TRBV6-5 to TRBJ1-5, with unresolved D. The receptor's source is a young man with cystic fibrosis. Sequencing was performed on blood. The CDR3 reads CASSYHSNQPQHF. For the CDR3, the DNA is TGTGCCAGCAGTTACCATAGCAATCAGCCCCAGCATTTT.